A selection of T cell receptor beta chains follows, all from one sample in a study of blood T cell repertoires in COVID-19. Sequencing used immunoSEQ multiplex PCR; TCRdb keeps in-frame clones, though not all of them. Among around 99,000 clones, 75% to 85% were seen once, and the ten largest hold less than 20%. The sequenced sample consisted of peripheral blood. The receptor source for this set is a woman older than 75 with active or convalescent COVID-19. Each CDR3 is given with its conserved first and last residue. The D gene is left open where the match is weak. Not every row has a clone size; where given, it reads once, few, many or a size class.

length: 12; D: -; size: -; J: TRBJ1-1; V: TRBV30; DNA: TGTGCCTGGCAAGGGGGTAACACTGAAGCTTTCTTT; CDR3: CAWQGGNTEAFF
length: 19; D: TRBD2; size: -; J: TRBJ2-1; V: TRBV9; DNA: TGTGCCAGCAGCGTAGGAGGACTAGCGGTAGTAGTCTCTTACAATGAGCAGTTCTTC; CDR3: CASSVGGLAVVVSYNEQFF
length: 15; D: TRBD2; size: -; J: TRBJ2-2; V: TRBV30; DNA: TGTGCCTGGGCTCCGGGACTAGCGGGCTCCGGGGAGCTGTTTTTT; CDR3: CAWAPGLAGSGELFF
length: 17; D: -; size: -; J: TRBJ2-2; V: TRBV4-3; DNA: TGCGCCAGCAGCCAAGAACGTCACTCCGCGAACACCGGGGAGCTGTTTTTT; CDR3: CASSQERHSANTGELFF
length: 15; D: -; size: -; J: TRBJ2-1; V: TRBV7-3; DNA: TGTGCCAGCAGCTTCGACCAAGCAGGGGACAATGAGCAGTTCTTC; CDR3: CASSFDQAGDNEQFF
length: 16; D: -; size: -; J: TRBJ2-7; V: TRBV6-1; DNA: TGTGCCAGCAGTGGGCGGGTGAGGGAAACCTCCTACGAGCAGTACTTC; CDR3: CASSGRVRETSYEQYF
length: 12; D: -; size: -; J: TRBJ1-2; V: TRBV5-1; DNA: TGTGCCAGCAGATGGGACACAAATGGCTACACCTTC; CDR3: CASRWDTNGYTF
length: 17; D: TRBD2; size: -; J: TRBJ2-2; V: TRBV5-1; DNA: TGCGCCAGCAGCTTGACCCGTCCTAGCGGGAGAAAGGAGGAGCTGTTTTTT; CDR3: CASSLTRPSGRKEELFF
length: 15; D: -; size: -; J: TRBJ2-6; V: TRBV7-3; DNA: TGTGCCAGCACCCCGAGAGGACTAGGGGCCAACGTCCTGACTTTC; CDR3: CASTPRGLGANVLTF
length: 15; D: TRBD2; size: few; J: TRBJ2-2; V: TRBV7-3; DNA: TGTGCCAGCAGCTTAAGCGGGAGGGCCTCTGGGGAGCTGTTTTTT; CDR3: CASSLSGRASGELFF
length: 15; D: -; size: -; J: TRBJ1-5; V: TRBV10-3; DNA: TGTGCCATCAGTGAGTATCTCGGGAGCAATCAGCCCCAGCATTTT; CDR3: CAISEYLGSNQPQHF
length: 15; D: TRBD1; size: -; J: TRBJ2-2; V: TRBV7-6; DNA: TGTGCCAGCACCCCGGGACAGGGGCGTACCGGGGAGCTGTTTTTT; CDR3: CASTPGQGRTGELFF
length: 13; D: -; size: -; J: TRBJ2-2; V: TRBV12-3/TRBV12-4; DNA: TGTGCCAGCAGTTACAACCTCCTCAGGGAGCTGTTTTTT; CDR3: CASSYNLLRELFF
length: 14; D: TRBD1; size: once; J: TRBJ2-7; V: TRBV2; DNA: TGTGCCAGCAGACCGGGACAGGAGATTGACGAGCAGTACTTC; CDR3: CASRPGQEIDEQYF
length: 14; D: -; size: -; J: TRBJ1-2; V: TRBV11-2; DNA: TGTGCCAGCAGCTTAGGAGGGACTATGGATGGCTACACCTTC; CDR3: CASSLGGTMDGYTF
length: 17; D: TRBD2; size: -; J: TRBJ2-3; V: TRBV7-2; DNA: TGTGCCAGCAGCTTAGTAGCTAGCGGGAGGCGCCCAGATACGCAGTATTTT; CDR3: CASSLVASGRRPDTQYF
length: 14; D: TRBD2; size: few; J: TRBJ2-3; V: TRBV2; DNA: TGTGCCAGCAGGGCTAGCGGGAGTCGTGATACGCAGTATTTT; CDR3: CASRASGSRDTQYF
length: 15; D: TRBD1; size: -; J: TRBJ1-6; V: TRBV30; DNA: TGTGCCTGGAGTGCCGGGACAGGGGAAACTTCACCCCTCCACTTT; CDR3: CAWSAGTGETSPLHF
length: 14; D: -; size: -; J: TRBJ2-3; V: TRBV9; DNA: TGTGCCAGCAGCGTCCAGGGGATGACAGATACGCAGTATTTT; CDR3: CASSVQGMTDTQYF
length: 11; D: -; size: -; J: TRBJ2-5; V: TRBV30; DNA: TGTGCCTGGACGGTCGGAGAGACCCAGTACTTC; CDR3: CAWTVGETQYF
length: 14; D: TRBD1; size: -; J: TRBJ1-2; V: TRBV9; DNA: TGTGCCAGCAGCGCGGGACAGGGCAGCTATGGCTACACCTTC; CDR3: CASSAGQGSYGYTF
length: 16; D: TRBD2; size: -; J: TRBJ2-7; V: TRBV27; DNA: TGTGCCAGCAGTTCCCTCGGGGGGGACAATCCCTACGAGCAGTACTTC; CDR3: CASSSLGGDNPYEQYF
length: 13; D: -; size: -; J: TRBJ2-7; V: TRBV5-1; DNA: TGCGCCAGCAGCCCCTTGGGGGCGAAGGAGCAGTACTTC; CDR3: CASSPLGAKEQYF
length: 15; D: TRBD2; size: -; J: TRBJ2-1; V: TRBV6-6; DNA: TGTGCCAGCAGTTTTACTAGCGGGAGCTACAATGAGCAGTTCTTC; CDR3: CASSFTSGSYNEQFF
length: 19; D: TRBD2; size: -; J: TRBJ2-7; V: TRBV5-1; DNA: TGCGCCAGCAGCTTGGAGGGGCTAGCGGGAGGTCCCAGCTCCTACGAGCAGTACTTC; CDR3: CASSLEGLAGGPSSYEQYF